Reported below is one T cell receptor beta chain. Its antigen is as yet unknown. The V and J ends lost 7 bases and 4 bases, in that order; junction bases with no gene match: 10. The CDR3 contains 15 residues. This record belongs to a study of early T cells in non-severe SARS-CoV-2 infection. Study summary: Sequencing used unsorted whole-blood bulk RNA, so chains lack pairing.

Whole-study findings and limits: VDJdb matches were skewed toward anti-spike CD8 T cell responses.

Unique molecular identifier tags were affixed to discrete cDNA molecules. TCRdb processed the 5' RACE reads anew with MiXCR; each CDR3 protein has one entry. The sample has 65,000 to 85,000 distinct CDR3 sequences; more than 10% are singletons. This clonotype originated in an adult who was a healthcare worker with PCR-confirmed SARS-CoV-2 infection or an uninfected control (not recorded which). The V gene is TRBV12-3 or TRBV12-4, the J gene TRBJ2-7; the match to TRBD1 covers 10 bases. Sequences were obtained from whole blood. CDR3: CASNAPGQGKYEQYF. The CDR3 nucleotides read TGTGCCAGCAACGCACCGGGACAGGGGAAGTACGAGCAGTACTTC.